The TCR beta chain under discussion was sequenced for a study of cytomegalovirus exposure and HLA in healthy donors. PCR amplification relied on 60 Vbeta primers (plus 13 Jbeta primers). Using immunoSEQ multiplex PCR, the repertoire was profiled, and TCRdb retains in-frame clones only, with some absent. Of 150,000 to 200,000 clones listed, 70% to 90% are singletons. Trimming removed 3 bases from V and 2 bases from J, with 10 bases in between. Germline values: CDR1 SGHTA, CDR2 FQGTGA. The CDR3 length is 14 residues. This receptor was identified in a woman younger than 30 in good health and CMV-seropositive. The chain employs TRBV7-3 and TRBJ2-5, with D possibly TRBD1 on 6 matching bases. Input material: PBMCs. CDR3 bases: TGTGCCAGCAGCTTGGGACACTTTCAAGAGACCCAGTACTTC. Translation gives CASSLGHFQETQYF.